The present entry profiles one TCR beta chain with its context. TCRdb keeps only in-frame clones here, not all; method: immunoSEQ multiplex PCR. The sample consists of approximately 2,200,000 clones, 93% of them appearing once. This entry comes from a study of shared clonotypes between healthy human individuals. In the naive CD8 group, cells lacked CD45RO and were positively selected for CCR7, so terminally differentiated effector memory CD45RA+ cells were left out. CDR3 length: 15 amino acids. The V segment lost 5 bases and the J segment 6 bases; nucleotides outside the gene matches: 10. Germline CDR1 reads WNHNN; CDR2 reads SYGVQD (reference sequence).

This receptor was obtained from a man aged 18 to 30 in good health. Some clones in this sample may be carry-over from other donors' samples. The chain has TRBV10-1 and TRBJ2-3, with TRBD2 matching over 8 bases. The sequenced sample consisted of naive CD8+ T cells from PBMCs. CDR3 protein: CASSPGTSGVDTQYF. The DNA of the CDR3 is TGCGCCAGCAGTCCCGGGACTAGTGGCGTCGATACGCAGTATTTT.